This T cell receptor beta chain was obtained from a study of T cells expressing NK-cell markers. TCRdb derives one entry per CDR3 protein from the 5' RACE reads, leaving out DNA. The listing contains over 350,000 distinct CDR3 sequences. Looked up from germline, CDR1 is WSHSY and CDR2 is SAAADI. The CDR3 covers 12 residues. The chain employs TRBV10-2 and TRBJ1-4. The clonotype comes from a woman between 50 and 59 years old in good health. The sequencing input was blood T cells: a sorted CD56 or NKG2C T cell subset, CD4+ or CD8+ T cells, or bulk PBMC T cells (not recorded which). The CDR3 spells CASGGGNEKLFF.